This T cell receptor (delta chain) is drawn from a study of γδ T cells in repeated Plasmodium falciparum infection. Study-level background: Timepoints: baseline, immediately before selected infections, and 21 days after every infection.

This clone was recorded at least ten times. No antigen is known for it. TCRdb processed the multiplex PCR reads again with the CATT caller. The table has 55,000 to 70,000 delta-chain clones, over 1.5% seen once. Regarding the study as a whole: Over time and infection, Vgamma9/Vdelta2+ repertoires remained highly stable and polyclonal. Malian children's Vdelta2-negative repertoires appeared more expanded and less diverse than Australians'.

Flow sorting of PBMC yielded separate Vgamma9/Vdelta2+ and Vdelta2-negative gammadelta T cell populations for bulk repertoire analysis. The germline CDR1 and CDR2 sequences are VTNFRS and LTSSGIE (reference sequence). Trimming removed 1 base from V and 0 bases from J; junction bases left unmatched: 4. The CDR3 has 15 residues. The sample taken for sequencing was gamma-delta T cells from blood. The receptor's source is a pool of human donors (malaria-infected and uninfected, not separated). The rearrangement uses TRAV36/DV7 and TRDJ1; 9 bases agree with TRDD3. The CDR3 loop reads CAVERYWGNTDKLIF. The CDR3 DNA sequence: TGTGCTGTGGAGAGGTACTGGGGGAACACCGATAAACTCATCTTT.